Presented here are 7 T cell receptor beta chains from one specimen sequenced in a study of cytomegalovirus exposure and HLA in healthy donors. The PCR ran on 60 Vbeta and 13 Jbeta primers. Produced via immunoSEQ multiplex PCR; TCRdb's table is partial and in-frame only. The table includes about 130,000 clones, more than 65% detected once. The sample comprised PBMCs. These receptors all come from a man between 18 and 35 years old in good health and CMV-seropositive.

This chain joins TRBV9 and TRBJ1-1, with 10 bases matching TRBD1. Germline values: CDR1 SGDLS, CDR2 YYNGEE. With V trimmed by 4 bases and J by 7 bases, 13 bases remained unmatched. The CDR3 has 16 residues. The CDR3 spells CASSLNWDRGYGEAFF. The CDR3 DNA reads as TGTGCCAGCAGCCTAAACTGGGACAGGGGTTACGGTGAAGCTTTCTTT. The entire variable domain, with the rest obtained from reference TRBV9 and TRBJ1-1, is as follows: DSGVTQTPKHLITATGQRVTLRCSPRSGDLSVYWYQQSLDQGLQFLIQYYNGEERAKGNILERFSAQQFPDLHSELNLSSLELGDSALYFCASSLNWDRGYGEAFFGQGTRLTVV.

This chain links TRBV9 with TRBJ2-2; 11 bases map to TRBD1. CDR1 is SGDLS, CDR2 YYNGEE, per germline. V lost 2 bases to trimming and J lost 7 bases; unmatched junction nucleotides: 4. The CDR3 consists of 15 residues. Written as DNA, the CDR3 is TGTGCCAGCAGCGTGAGGGGACAGGGGGGCGGGGAGCTGTTTTTT. Protein: CASSVRGQGGGELFF.

The V gene is TRBV7-2, the J gene TRBJ2-2; D is unresolved. V lost 6 bases and J 0 bases, leaving 8 bases between the germline ends. Germline loops: CDR1 SGHTA, CDR2 FQGNSA. The CDR3 totals 14 residues. CDR3 in DNA: TGTGCCAGCAGGTGGGCCCCGAACACCGGGGAGCTGTTTTTT. It codes for CASRWAPNTGELFF.

The V call is TRBV7-2, the J call TRBJ2-5, with 9 bases identical to TRBD1. Trimming took 4 bases from V and 5 from J; bases not matched to a gene: 5. This CDR3 comprises 14 residues. The germline V gene encodes CDR1 SGHTA and CDR2 FQGNSA. The CDR3 nucleotides read TGTGCCAGCAGCTCTACAGGGGGCTCGGAGACCCAGTACTTC. Its protein is CASSSTGGSETQYF.

The rearrangement links TRBV7-6 to TRBJ2-3, with TRBD2 matching 11 bases. Germline values: CDR1 SGHVS, CDR2 FNYEAQ. Trimming at V came to 4 bases and at J to 5 bases, leaving 2 bases not matched to a gene. This CDR3 comprises 14 residues. The DNA of the CDR3 is TGTGCCAGCAGCTCACTAGCGGGAGTAGATACGCAGTATTTT. Translated: CASSSLAGVDTQYF.

The CDR3 spells CASSEYGRGGNTIYF. The CDR3 DNA follows: TGTGCCAGCAGTGAATATGGCAGGGGTGGAAACACCATATATTTT. The chain is built from TRBV25-1 and TRBJ1-3; D is possibly TRBD1 (6 bases). Trimming left V 0 bases short and J 3 bases short, with 9 bases between. Germline assignment: CDR1 MGHDK and CDR2 SYGVNS. The CDR3 contains 15 residues.

The chain carries TRBV29-1 and TRBJ2-2; TRBD1 matches 8 bases. Germline CDR1 and CDR2: SQVTM and ANQGSEA. Unmatched junction bases numbered 8, after V lost 5 bases and J lost 6 bases. This CDR3 comprises 14 residues. DNA for the CDR3: TGCAGCGTTAAGGACAGGGATGGCTCCGGGGAGCTGTTTTTT. Residues: CSVKDRDGSGELFF.